The 3 T cell receptor beta chains given below trace back to one sample, sequenced in a study of blood T cell repertoires in COVID-19. Produced via immunoSEQ multiplex PCR; TCRdb's table is partial and in-frame only. The sample gives 200,000 to 250,000 clones, under 90% of which show up once; about 3.7% is in the top ten. Sequencing was carried out using PBMCs or T cells enriched from blood (not recorded which). The receptors stem from a woman aged 60-75 years who had recovered from COVID-19.

This clone was seen a handful of times. V usage is TRBV11-3 and J usage is TRBJ2-4; no firm D call. Between the trimmed V and J ends, which lost 0 bases and 7 bases, there was a span of 7 bases. The CDR3 is 13 amino acids. In germline, CDR1 is SGHNT, CDR2 YENEEA. The CDR3 loop is CASSLDEKNIQYF. The DNA for the CDR3 is TGTGCCAGCAGCTTAGATGAGAAGAACATTCAGTACTTC.

The V call is TRBV11-2, the J call TRBJ2-7; weak D call: TRBD2 (6 bases). Germline CDR1 is SGHAT and CDR2 is FQNNGV. The CDR3 is 14 amino acids. Between the trimmed V and J ends, which lost 5 bases and 0 bases, there was a span of 11 bases. DNA for the CDR3: TGTGCCAGCAGCCCCTCGACTAGCTCCTACGAGCAGTACTTC. This codes for CASSPSTSSYEQYF. Together with reference TRBV11-2 and TRBJ2-7, the CDR3 gives the full variable domain: EAGVAQSPRYKIIEKRQSVAFWCNPISGHATLYWYQQILGQGPKLLIQFQNNGVVDDSQLPKDRFSAERLKGVDSTLKIQPAKLEDSAVYLCASSPSTSSYEQYFGPGTRLTVT.

This chain uses TRBV5-6 with TRBJ2-1, with 9 positions matching TRBD2. CDR1 SGHDT and CDR2 YYEEEE come from the germline V gene. The CDR3 loop spans 15 amino acids. Trimming at V came to 0 bases and at J to 7 bases, leaving 5 bases not matched to a gene. The CDR3 DNA follows: TGTGCCAGCAGCTTGGGACTAGCGGCGAGTAATGAGCAGTTCTTC. It translates to CASSLGLAASNEQFF.